The next 23 T cell receptor beta chains were all read from a single sample in a study of blood T cell repertoires in COVID-19. Sequencing was performed with immunoSEQ multiplex PCR; in TCRdb, only in-frame clones are kept and a portion is missing. The sample carries about 290,000 clones, around 81% recorded once. The sample comprised peripheral blood. The receptors stem from a woman aged 45-65 years with active or convalescent COVID-19.

The chain uses TRBV25-1 and TRBJ1-2; D perhaps matches TRBD1 (5 bases). V lost 1 base and J lost 8, with 14 bases in between. The CDR3 contains 14 residues. Germline values: CDR1 MGHDK, CDR2 SYGVNS. The CDR3 here is CASSEFSGLGGYTF. CDR3 bases: TGTGCCAGCAGTGAATTTTCAGGGCTTGGGGGCTACACCTTC.

The table lists this clone with a count of one. The CDR3 nucleotides are TGCGCCAGCAGCTTTGCCGGGACAGGGATTCTATACGAGCAGTACTTC. As protein: CASSFAGTGILYEQYF. The rearrangement joins TRBV5-1 to TRBJ2-7; 9 nucleotides align to TRBD1. Germline CDR1 is SGHRS and CDR2 is YFSETQ. Trimming cost V 2 bases and J 4 bases; bases outside gene matches: 10. The CDR3 totals 16 residues.

The chain links TRBV9 to TRBJ2-5; 15 nucleotides agree with TRBD2. This CDR3 contains 17 residues. J was trimmed by 5 bases and V by 0 bases; bases with no gene match: 5. Germline CDR1 is SGDLS and CDR2 is YYNGEE. The CDR3 sequence: CASSVALGLAGGETQYF. DNA of the CDR3: TGTGCCAGCAGCGTAGCGCTAGGACTAGCGGGAGGGGAGACCCAGTACTTC.

The chain couples TRBV9 to TRBJ2-5, with 9 bases matching TRBD1. The V segment lost 4 bases and the J segment 7 bases; nucleotides outside the gene matches: 8. The CDR3 is 14 residues long. Germline loops: CDR1 SGDLS, CDR2 YYNGEE. CDR3 in amino acids: CASSPRDRVGTQYF. Written as DNA, the CDR3 is TGTGCCAGCAGCCCCCGGGACAGGGTAGGGACCCAGTACTTC.

The gene calls are TRBV12-3 or TRBV12-4 and TRBJ1-2, with D possibly being TRBD1 (6 bases). This CDR3 is built from 13 residues. V shed 5 bases and J shed 5 bases, with 12 bases lying between them. The CDR3 DNA reads TGTGCCAGCAGTGAACAGGGTTCATATGGCTACACCTTC. Protein sequence: CASSEQGSYGYTF.

This clone was recorded only once. The chain carries TRBV6-1 and TRBJ2-7; D ambiguous. This CDR3 spans 14 amino acids. Per the germline V gene, CDR1 is MNHNS and CDR2 is SASEGT. Trimming pared 3 bases from V and 4 bases from J, leaving 13 bases between. This CDR3 is CASSEWLENYEQYF. The DNA for the CDR3 is TGTGCCAGCAGTGAGTGGCTGGAGAATTACGAGCAGTACTTC.

The chain uses TRBV6-1 and TRBJ2-7, with 8 bases aligning to TRBD2. Germline CDR1 MNHNS, CDR2 SASEGT. V lost 3 bases and J lost 3; bases outside the gene matches: 7. The CDR3 sequence is 15 residues long. CDR3 nucleotides: TGTGCCAGCAGTGACCCGGGACTAGGGTTCTACGAGCAGTACTTC. This encodes CASSDPGLGFYEQYF.

The J gene is TRBJ1-1, the V gene TRBV15; 8 bases match TRBD1. This CDR3 is 13 amino acids long. Trimming cost V 6 bases and J 10 bases; bases outside gene matches: 10. CDR1 is LNHNV and CDR2 is YYDKDF in the germline V gene (reference sequence). CDR3 in amino acids: CATSRDRSMVAFF. The CDR3 DNA sequence: TGTGCCACCAGTAGGGACAGGTCGATGGTAGCTTTCTTT. Full variable domain (outside the CDR3, taken from reference TRBV15 and TRBJ1-1): DAMVIQNPRYQVTQFGKPVTLSCSQTLNHNVMYWYQQKSSQAPKLLFHYYDKDFNNEADTPDNFQSRRPNTSFCFLDIRSPGLGDTAMYLCATSRDRSMVAFFGQGTRLTVV.

This rearrangement joins TRBV28 to TRBJ2-6; tentative D call: TRBD2 (6 bases). The CDR3 sequence is 14 residues long. Looked up from germline, CDR1 is MDHEN and CDR2 is SYDVKM. The V end was cut by 2 bases, the J end by 15 bases, with 17 bases between. CDR3 amino acids: CASSLVWWDSRLTF. The CDR3 nucleotides are TGTGCCAGCAGTTTAGTTTGGTGGGACTCACGCCTGACTTTC.

This chain joins TRBV15 and TRBJ2-2; 13 bases are shared with TRBD2. From germline, CDR1 is LNHNV and CDR2 YYDKDF (reference sequence). V shed 9 bases, J shed 4 bases, and the junction held 5 bases outside the gene matches. The CDR3 extends over 15 amino acids. The DNA for the CDR3 is TGTGCCACTGGACTAGCGGGAGATTTCACCGGGGAGCTGTTTTTT. Protein sequence: CATGLAGDFTGELFF.

V is TRBV11-2 and J is TRBJ1-1, with D perhaps matching TRBD1 (5 bases). This CDR3 contains 14 residues. Germline V gene data show CDR1 as SGHAT and CDR2 as FQNNGV. Trimming left V 5 bases short and J 5 bases short, with 15 bases between. Here the CDR3 reads CASSPLIRDTEAFF. CDR3 sequence (DNA): TGTGCCAGCAGCCCGTTGATCAGGGATACTGAAGCTTTCTTT.

The rearrangement joins TRBV11-1 to TRBJ2-1; 7 bases agree with TRBD2. J lost 0 bases, V lost 10 bases, and 6 bases had no gene match. From germline, CDR1 is SGHAT and CDR2 FQDESV (reference sequence). CDR3 size: 14 residues. The CDR3 spells CATRGTISYNEQFF. The CDR3 DNA sequence: TGTGCCACACGTGGGACTATCTCCTACAATGAGCAGTTCTTC.

The genes are TRBV9 and TRBJ1-4, with TRBD1 matching over 8 bases. The V and J ends lost 3 bases and 5 bases, in that order; junction bases with no gene match: 6. Looked up from germline, CDR1 is SGDLS and CDR2 is YYNGEE. The CDR3 sequence is 15 residues long. In DNA form, the CDR3 reads TGTGCCAGCAGCGCCGGACAGGGACCGAATGAAAAACTGTTTTTT. This translates into CASSAGQGPNEKLFF.

This sequence joins TRBV11-2 and TRBJ1-6; no clear D gene. The germline V gene has CDR1 SGHAT and CDR2 FQNNGV. The V end lost 5 bases, the J end lost 9 bases, and 5 bases lay between the germline ends. The CDR3 is made up of 11 amino acids. The CDR3 here is CASSTSSPLHF. CDR3 DNA: TGTGCCAGCAGCACGAGTTCACCCCTCCACTTT.

Remarks on this clone: A junction boundary mismatches the germline segment, possibly from a read error. V is TRBV3-1 (or the pseudogene TRBV3-2) and J is TRBJ2-5; TRBD2 might be the D (6 bases). CDR3 size: 15 residues. Germline CDR1 is LGHDT and CDR2 is YNNKEL (reference sequence). The CDR3 region has the DNA TGTGCCAGCAGCCAAATTTTTGGGTCTGGGAGGCCCAGGGACTTC. Protein: CASSQIFGSGRPRDF.

This chain joins TRBV7-2 and TRBJ1-2, with TRBD1 matching over 9 bases. The CDR3 extends over 15 amino acids. The germline gives CDR1 SGHTA, CDR2 FQGNSA. V lost 6 bases to trimming and J lost 5 bases; unmatched junction nucleotides: 10. CDR3 in amino acids: CASRPAGTGIYGYTF. The CDR3 coding sequence is TGTGCCAGCAGACCCGCCGGGACAGGGATTTATGGCTACACCTTC. Full variable domain (missing parts from reference TRBV7-2 and TRBJ1-2): GAGVSQSPSNKVTEKGKDVELRCDPISGHTALYWYRQSLGQGLEFLIYFQGNSAPDKSGLPSDRFSAERTGGSVSTLTIQRTQQEDSAVYLCASRPAGTGIYGYTFGSGTRLTVV.

This clone came up many times. CDR3 bases: TGTGCCAGCAAGGGAGGAACTGAAGCTTTCTTT. It translates to CASKGGTEAFF. This sequence joins TRBV5-4 and TRBJ1-1; no clear D gene. Germline V lookup: CDR1 SGHNT, CDR2 YYREEE (reference sequence). This CDR3 is built from 11 residues. The V and J ends lost 6 bases and 5 bases respectively, with 8 bases between them.

This chain connects TRBV19 to TRBJ2-5; TRBD1 aligns across 7 bases. J was trimmed by 4 bases and V by 5 bases; bases with no gene match: 7. The CDR3 loop spans 14 amino acids. Germline lookup yields CDR1 LNHDA and CDR2 SQIVND (reference sequence). CDR3 residues: CASSPTGVRETQYF. CDR3 nucleotide sequence: TGTGCCAGTAGTCCAACAGGGGTTCGAGAGACCCAGTACTTC.

This clone was seen just once. V gene TRBV11-1 combines with J gene TRBJ2-7, with 8 nucleotides matching TRBD2. CDR1 and CDR2 (germline): SGHAT, FQDESV (reference sequence). Trimming removed 2 bases from V and 7 bases from J; junction bases left unmatched: 10. This CDR3 region has 15 residues. The CDR3 sequence: CASSLPAGATREQYF. The CDR3, as DNA: TGTGCCAGCAGCTTACCAGCGGGAGCCACAAGGGAGCAGTACTTC.

The chain links TRBV10-3 to TRBJ1-1, with no clear D. Trimming stripped 6 bases from V and 1 base from J, with 9 bases between. The CDR3 has 13 amino acids. Per the germline V gene, CDR1 is ENHRY and CDR2 is SYGVKD. CDR3 amino acids: CAIRYHGNTEAFF. CDR3 nucleotides: TGTGCCATCAGGTACCACGGGAACACTGAAGCTTTCTTT.

With regard to this clone: This sample includes further DNA sequences coding for the same CDR3. This CDR3 is CASSLGQGYGYTF. CDR3 in DNA: TGTGCCAGCAGCCTCGGTCAGGGGTATGGCTACACCTTC. The rearrangement joins TRBV3-1 (or the pseudogene TRBV3-2) to TRBJ1-2; D is perhaps TRBD1 (6 bases). This CDR3 spans 13 amino acids. With 4 bases removed from V and 5 bases from J, the gap between germline ends came to 11 bases. CDR1 and CDR2 from the germline V gene are LGHDT and YNNKEL (reference sequence).

The J gene is TRBJ1-1, the V gene TRBV2; 9 positions agree with TRBD1. J gave up 6 bases and V 5 bases, and 7 bases lay outside the gene matches. Germline V lookup: CDR1 SNHLY, CDR2 FYNNEI. This CDR3 region has 14 residues. The chain's CDR3 is CASSNNRGQAEAFF. In DNA, the CDR3 is TGTGCCAGCAGTAACAACAGGGGGCAGGCTGAAGCTTTCTTT.

The chain combines TRBV9 with TRBJ2-6; D is uncertain. With 0 bases removed from V and 1 base from J, the gap between germline ends came to 14 bases. In germline, CDR1 is SGDLS, CDR2 YYNGEE. CDR3 length: 18 amino acids. CDR3 residues: CASSVAGGVGSGANVLTF. The CDR3 nucleotides read TGTGCCAGCAGCGTAGCGGGTGGAGTTGGGTCTGGGGCCAACGTCCTGACTTTC.